Below, 5 T cell receptor beta chains from the same sample are listed, as sequenced in a study of shared clonotypes between healthy human individuals. The table came from immunoSEQ multiplex PCR; TCRdb's copy has only in-frame clones and leaves some out. The table lists some 2,100,000 clones, around 95% of them singletons. Sequenced input: naive CD4+ T cells sorted from blood. This sample's subset: CD45RA+ positively selected. These receptors all come from a man aged 18-30 years in good health.

This rearrangement joins TRBV6-5 to TRBJ2-1; no definite D call. CDR3 size: 13 residues. V was cut by 8 bases and J by 1 base, with 9 bases left in between. Germline CDR1 MNHEY, CDR2 SVGAGI. DNA of the CDR3: TGTGCCAGCCGGCAGGCATCCTACAATGAGCAGTTCTTC. Residues: CASRQASYNEQFF.

V usage is TRBV6-5 and J usage is TRBJ1-6; tentatively, D is TRBD1 (6 bases). V dropped 4 bases and J dropped 14 bases, with 21 bases sitting between them. From germline, CDR1 is MNHEY and CDR2 SVGAGI. The CDR3 has 15 amino acids. CDR3 nucleotide sequence: TGTGCCAGCAGTTTTCAGGGGATCGACAGTTTTGCCCTCCACTTT. Protein sequence: CASSFQGIDSFALHF.

The chain combines TRBV7-6 with TRBJ2-1, with unresolved D. CDR1 is SGHVS, CDR2 FNYEAQ, per germline. V shed 5 bases and J shed 7 bases, with 12 bases lying between them. The CDR3 consists of 13 residues. The CDR3 region has the DNA TGTGCCAGCAGCCCCTCCCGCCTAAATGAGCAGTTCTTC. Translation: CASSPSRLNEQFF.

The chain recombines TRBV7-2 with TRBJ1-1; D not certain. The CDR3 loop spans 13 amino acids. Trimming shortened V by 3 bases and J by 2 bases, and 7 bases separated the two germline ends. Germline V gene sequence: CDR1 SGHTA, CDR2 FQGNSA. In DNA, the CDR3 is TGTGCCAGCAGCTTCCAGGAAAACACTGAAGCTTTCTTT. It specifies CASSFQENTEAFF. The whole variable domain, filled in from reference TRBV7-2 and TRBJ1-1, reads GAGVSQSPSNKVTEKGKDVELRCDPISGHTALYWYRQSLGQGLEFLIYFQGNSAPDKSGLPSDRFSAERTGGSVSTLTIQRTQQEDSAVYLCASSFQENTEAFFGQGTRLTVV.

CDR3 protein: CASSQAGGLNEQYF. CDR3 bases: TGCGCCAGCAGCCAAGCGGGGGGCCTGAACGAGCAGTACTTC. The chain is built from TRBV4-1 and TRBJ2-7, with TRBD2 as a possible D gene (7 bases). This CDR3 comprises 14 residues. V lost 1 base, J lost 5 bases, and 12 bases lay in between. Germline values: CDR1 MGHRA, CDR2 YSYEKL.